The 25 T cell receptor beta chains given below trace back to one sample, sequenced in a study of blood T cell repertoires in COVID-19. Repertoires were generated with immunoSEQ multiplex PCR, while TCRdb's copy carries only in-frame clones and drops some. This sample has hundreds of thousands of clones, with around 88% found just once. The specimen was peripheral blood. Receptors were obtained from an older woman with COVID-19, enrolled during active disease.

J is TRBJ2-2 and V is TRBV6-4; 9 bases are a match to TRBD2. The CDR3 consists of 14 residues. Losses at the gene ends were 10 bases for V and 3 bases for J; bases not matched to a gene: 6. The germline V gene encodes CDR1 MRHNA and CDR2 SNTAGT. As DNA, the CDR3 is TGTGCCACCCAGTCTAGCGGGGACACCGGGGAGCTGTTTTTT. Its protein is CATQSSGDTGELFF.

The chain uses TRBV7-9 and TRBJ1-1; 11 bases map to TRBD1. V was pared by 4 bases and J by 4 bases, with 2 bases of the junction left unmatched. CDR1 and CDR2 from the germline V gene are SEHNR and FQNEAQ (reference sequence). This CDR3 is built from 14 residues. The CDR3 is CASSSGTGGTEAFF. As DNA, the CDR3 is TGTGCCAGCAGCTCCGGGACAGGGGGCACTGAAGCTTTCTTT. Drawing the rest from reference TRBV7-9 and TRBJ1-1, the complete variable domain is DTGVSQNPRHKITKRGQNVTFRCDPISEHNRLYWYRQTLGQGPEFLTYFQNEAQLEKSRLLSDRFSAERPKGSFSTLEIQRTEQGDSAMYLCASSSGTGGTEAFFGQGTRLTVV.

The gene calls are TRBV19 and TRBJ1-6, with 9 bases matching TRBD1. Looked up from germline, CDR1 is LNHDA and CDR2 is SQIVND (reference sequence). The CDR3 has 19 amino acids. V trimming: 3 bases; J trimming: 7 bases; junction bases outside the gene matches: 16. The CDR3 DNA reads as TGTGCCAGTAGTATGGACCTGGACAGGGGCCTCTCGGGCAATTCACCCCTCCACTTT. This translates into CASSMDLDRGLSGNSPLHF.

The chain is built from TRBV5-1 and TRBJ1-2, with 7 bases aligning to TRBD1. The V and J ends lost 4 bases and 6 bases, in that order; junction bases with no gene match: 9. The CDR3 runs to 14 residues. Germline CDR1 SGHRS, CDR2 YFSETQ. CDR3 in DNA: TGCGCCAGCAGCCCGCGGTTCAGGGGGGATGGCTACACCTTC. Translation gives CASSPRFRGDGYTF.

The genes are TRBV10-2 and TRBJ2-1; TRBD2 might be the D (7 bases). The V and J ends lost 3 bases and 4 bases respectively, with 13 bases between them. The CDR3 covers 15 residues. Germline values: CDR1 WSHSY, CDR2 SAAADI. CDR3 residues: CASSDAGGPYNEQFF. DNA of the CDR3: TGCGCCAGCAGTGATGCCGGGGGGCCTTACAATGAGCAGTTCTTC.

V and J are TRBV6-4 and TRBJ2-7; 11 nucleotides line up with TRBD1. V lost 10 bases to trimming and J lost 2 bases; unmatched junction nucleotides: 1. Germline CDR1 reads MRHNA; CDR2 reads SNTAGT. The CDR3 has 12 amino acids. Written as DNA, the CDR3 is TGTGCCAAGGGACAGGGGGCCTACGAGCAGTACTTC. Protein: CAKGQGAYEQYF.

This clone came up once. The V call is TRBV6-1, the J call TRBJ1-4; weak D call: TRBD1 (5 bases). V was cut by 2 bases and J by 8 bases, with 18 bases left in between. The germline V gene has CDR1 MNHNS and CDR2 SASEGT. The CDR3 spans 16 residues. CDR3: CASSELRARVGEKLFF. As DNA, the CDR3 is TGTGCCAGCAGTGAACTCCGGGCCAGGGTGGGCGAAAAACTGTTTTTT.

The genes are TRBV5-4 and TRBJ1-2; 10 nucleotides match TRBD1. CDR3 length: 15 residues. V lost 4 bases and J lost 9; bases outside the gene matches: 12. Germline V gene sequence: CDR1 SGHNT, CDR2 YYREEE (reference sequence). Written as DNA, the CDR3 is TGTGCCAGCAGCCTGGACAGGGGGATTCCGTCGAGCTACACCTTC. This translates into CASSLDRGIPSSYTF.

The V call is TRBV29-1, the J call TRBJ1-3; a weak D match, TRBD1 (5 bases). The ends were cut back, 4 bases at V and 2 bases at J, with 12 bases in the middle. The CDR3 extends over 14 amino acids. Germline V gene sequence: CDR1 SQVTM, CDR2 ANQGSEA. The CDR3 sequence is CSVVFQGTGNTIYF. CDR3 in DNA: TGCAGCGTTGTCTTTCAGGGTACTGGAAACACCATATATTTT. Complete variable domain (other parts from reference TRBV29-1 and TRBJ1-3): SAVISQKPSRDICQRGTSLTIQCQVDSQVTMMFWYRQQPGQSLTLIATANQGSEATYESGFVIDKFPISRPNLTFSTLTVSNMSPEDSSIYLCSVVFQGTGNTIYFGEGSWLTVV.

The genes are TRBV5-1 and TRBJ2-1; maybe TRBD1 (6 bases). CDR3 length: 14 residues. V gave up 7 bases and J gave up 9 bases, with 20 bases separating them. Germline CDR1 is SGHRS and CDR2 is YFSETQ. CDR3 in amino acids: CASRRTVEVVEQFF. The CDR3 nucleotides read TGCGCCAGCCGTCGGACAGTGGAGGTTGTTGAGCAGTTCTTC.

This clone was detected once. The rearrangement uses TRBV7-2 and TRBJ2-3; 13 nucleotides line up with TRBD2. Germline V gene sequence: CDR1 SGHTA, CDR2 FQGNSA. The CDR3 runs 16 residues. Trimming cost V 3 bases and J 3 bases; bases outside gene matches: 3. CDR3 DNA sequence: TGTGCCAGCAGCTTTACTAGCGGGGGGGTAACAGATACGCAGTATTTT. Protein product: CASSFTSGGVTDTQYF.

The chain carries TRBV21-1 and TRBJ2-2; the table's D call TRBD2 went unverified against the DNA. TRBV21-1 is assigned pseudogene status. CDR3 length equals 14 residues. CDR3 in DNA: TGTGCCAGCAGCAAGGAGCTCCACACCGGGGAGCTGTTTTTT. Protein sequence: CASSKELHTGELFF.

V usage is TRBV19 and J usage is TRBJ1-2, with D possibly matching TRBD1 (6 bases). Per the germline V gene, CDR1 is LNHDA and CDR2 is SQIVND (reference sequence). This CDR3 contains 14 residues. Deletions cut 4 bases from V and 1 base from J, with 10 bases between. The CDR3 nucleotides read TGTGCCAGTAGTAAACAGGGAATTAACTATGGCTACACCTTC. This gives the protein CASSKQGINYGYTF. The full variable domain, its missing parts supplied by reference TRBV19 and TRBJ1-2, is DGGITQSPKYLFRKEGQNVTLSCEQNLNHDAMYWYRQDPGQGLRLIYYSQIVNDFQKGDIAEGYSVSREKKESFPLTVTSAQKNPTAFYLCASSKQGINYGYTFGSGTRLTVV.

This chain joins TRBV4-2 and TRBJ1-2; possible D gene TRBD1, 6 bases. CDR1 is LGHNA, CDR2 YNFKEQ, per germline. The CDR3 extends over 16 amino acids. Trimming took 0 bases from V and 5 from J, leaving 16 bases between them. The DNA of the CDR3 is TGTGCCAGCAGCCAAGATTTAGAGAGACAGGCTTATGGCTACACCTTC. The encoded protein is CASSQDLERQAYGYTF.

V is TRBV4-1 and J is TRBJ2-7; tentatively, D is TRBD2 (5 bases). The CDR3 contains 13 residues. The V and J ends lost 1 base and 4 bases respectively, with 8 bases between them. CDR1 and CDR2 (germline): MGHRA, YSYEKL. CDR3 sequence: CASSQVRGYEQYF. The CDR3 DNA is TGCGCCAGCAGCCAAGTCCGGGGTTACGAGCAGTACTTC.

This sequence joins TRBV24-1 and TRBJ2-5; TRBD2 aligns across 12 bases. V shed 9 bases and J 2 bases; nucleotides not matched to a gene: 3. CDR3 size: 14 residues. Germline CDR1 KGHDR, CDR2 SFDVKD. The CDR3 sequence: CATGTSGSQETQYF. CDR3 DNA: TGTGCCACCGGGACTAGCGGGTCTCAAGAGACCCAGTACTTC.

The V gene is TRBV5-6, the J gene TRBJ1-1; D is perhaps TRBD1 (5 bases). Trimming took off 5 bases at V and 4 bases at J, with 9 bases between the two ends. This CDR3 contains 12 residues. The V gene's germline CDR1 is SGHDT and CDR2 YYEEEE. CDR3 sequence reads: CASSWGGTEAFF. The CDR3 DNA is TGTGCCAGCAGTTGGGGGGGCACTGAAGCTTTCTTT.

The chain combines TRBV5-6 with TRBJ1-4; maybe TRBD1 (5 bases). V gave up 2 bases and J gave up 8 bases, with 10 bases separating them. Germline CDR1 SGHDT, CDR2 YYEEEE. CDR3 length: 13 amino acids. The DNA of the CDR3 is TGTGCCAGCAGCTTCCCAGGGATGGAAAAACTGTTTTTT. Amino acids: CASSFPGMEKLFF.

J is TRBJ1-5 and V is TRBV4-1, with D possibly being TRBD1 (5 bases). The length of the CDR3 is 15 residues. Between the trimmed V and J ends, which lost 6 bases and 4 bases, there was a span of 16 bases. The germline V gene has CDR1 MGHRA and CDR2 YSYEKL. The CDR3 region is CASRPHVGGNQPQHF. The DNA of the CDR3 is TGCGCCAGCAGACCCCACGTGGGGGGAAATCAGCCCCAGCATTTT.

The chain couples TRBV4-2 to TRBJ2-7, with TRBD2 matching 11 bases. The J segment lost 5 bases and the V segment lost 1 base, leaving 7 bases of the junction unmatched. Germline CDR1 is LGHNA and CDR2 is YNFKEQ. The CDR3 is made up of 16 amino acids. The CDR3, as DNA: TGTGCCAGCAGCCAAGGGGGAACTAGCGGGGGTCACGAGCAGTACTTC. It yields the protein CASSQGGTSGGHEQYF.

The CDR3 region is CASSPTLGGVGSYTF. The DNA of the CDR3 is TGTGCCAGTAGTCCTACACTCGGGGGGGTAGGAAGCTACACCTTC. The V and J genes are TRBV19 and TRBJ1-2, with a tentative D call TRBD1 (5 bases). The CDR3 is 15 residues long. Germline V lookup: CDR1 LNHDA, CDR2 SQIVND (reference sequence). Trimming removed 5 bases from V and 9 bases from J, with 22 bases in between. Together with reference TRBV19 and TRBJ1-2, the CDR3 gives the full variable domain: DGGITQSPKYLFRKEGQNVTLSCEQNLNHDAMYWYRQDPGQGLRLIYYSQIVNDFQKGDIAEGYSVSREKKESFPLTVTSAQKNPTAFYLCASSPTLGGVGSYTFGSGTRLTVV.

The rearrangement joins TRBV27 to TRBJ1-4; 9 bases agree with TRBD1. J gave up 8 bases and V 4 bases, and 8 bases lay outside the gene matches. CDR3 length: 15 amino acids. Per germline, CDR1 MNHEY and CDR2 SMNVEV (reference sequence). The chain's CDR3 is CASSSIGTGQEKLFF. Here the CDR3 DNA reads TGTGCCAGCAGTTCAATTGGGACAGGGCAAGAAAAACTGTTTTTT.

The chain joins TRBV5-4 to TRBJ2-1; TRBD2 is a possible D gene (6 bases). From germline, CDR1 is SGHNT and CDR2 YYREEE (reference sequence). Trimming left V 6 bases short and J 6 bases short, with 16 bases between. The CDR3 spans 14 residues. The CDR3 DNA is TGTGCCAGCACCCCCCATGGGGGGAGCAATGAGCAGTTCTTC. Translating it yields CASTPHGGSNEQFF. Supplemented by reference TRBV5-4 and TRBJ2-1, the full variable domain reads ETGVTQSPTHLIKTRGQQVTLRCSSQSGHNTVSWYQQALGQGPQFIFQYYREEENGRGNFPPRFSGLQFPNYSSELNVNALELDDSALYLCASTPHGGSNEQFFGPGTRLTVL.

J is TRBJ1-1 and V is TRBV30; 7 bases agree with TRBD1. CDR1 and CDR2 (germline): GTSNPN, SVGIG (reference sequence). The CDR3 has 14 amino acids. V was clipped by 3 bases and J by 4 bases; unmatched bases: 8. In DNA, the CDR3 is TGTGCCTGGAGCCGACAGGGAGATGGCACTGAAGCTTTCTTT. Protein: CAWSRQGDGTEAFF.

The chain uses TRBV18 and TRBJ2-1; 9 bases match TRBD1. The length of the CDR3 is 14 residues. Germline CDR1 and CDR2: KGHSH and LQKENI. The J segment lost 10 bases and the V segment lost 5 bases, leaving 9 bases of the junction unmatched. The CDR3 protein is CASSWRTGEEEQFF. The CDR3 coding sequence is TGTGCCAGCTCATGGCGGACAGGGGAGGAAGAGCAGTTCTTC.